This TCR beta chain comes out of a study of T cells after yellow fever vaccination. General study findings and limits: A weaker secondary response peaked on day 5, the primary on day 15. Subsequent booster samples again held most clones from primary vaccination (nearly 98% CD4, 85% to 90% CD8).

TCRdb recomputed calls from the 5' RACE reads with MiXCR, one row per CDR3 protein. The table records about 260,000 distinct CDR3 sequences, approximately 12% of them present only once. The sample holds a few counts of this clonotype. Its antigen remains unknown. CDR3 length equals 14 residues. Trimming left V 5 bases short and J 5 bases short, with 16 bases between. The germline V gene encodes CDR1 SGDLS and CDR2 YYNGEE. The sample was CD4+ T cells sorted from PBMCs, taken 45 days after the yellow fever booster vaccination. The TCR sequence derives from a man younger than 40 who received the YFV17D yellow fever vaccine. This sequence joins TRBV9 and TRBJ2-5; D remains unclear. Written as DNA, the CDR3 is TGTGCCAGCAGTCTTGGTCGAGGTTGGGAGACCCAGTACTTC. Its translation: CASSLGRGWETQYF.